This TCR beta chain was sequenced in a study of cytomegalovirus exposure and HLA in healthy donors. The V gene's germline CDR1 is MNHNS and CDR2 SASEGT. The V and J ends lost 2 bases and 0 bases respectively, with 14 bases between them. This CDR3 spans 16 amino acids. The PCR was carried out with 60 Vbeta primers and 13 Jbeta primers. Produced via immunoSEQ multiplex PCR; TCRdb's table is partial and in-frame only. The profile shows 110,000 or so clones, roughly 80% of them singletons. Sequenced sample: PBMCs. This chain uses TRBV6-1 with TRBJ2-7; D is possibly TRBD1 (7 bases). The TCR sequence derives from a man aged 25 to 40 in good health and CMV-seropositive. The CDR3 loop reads CASSETGDSSSYEQYF. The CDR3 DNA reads TGTGCCAGCAGTGAAACGGGGGACAGTAGCTCCTACGAGCAGTACTTC.